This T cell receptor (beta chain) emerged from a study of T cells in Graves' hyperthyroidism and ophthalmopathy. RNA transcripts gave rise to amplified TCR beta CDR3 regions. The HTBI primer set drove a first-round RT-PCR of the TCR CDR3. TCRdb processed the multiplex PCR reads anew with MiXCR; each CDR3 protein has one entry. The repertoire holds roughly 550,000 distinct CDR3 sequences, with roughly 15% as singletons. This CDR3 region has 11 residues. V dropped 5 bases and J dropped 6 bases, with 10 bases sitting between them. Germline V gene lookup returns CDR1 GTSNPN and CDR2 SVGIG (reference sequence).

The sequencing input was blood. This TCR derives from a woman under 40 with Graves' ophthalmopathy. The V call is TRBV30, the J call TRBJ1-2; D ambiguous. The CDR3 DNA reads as TGTGCCTGGTTCGCTGGAAATGGCTACACCTTC. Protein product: CAWFAGNGYTF. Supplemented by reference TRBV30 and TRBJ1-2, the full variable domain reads SQTIHQWPATLVQPVGSPLSLECTVEGTSNPNLYWYRQAAGRGLQLLFYSVGIGQISSEVPQNLSASRPQDRQFILSSKKLLLSDSGFYLCAWFAGNGYTFGSGTRLTVV.